This T cell receptor (beta chain) was recorded in a study of blood T cell repertoires in COVID-19. The trim removed 3 bases at V and 1 base at J, leaving 6 bases unmatched. Germline V gene data show CDR1 as SGHTA and CDR2 as FQGNSA. CDR3 size: 16 residues. The assay was immunoSEQ multiplex PCR, and TCRdb's table has in-frame clones only and misses some. Of hundreds of thousands of clones in the sample, around 88% were seen once. This clonotype was obtained from a woman aged 55-69 years with COVID-19, enrolled during active disease. This chain connects TRBV7-2 to TRBJ2-5, with 9 bases fitting TRBD2. Sequencing was carried out using peripheral blood. CDR3 in amino acids: CASSFSGTSPQETQYF. The DNA of the CDR3 is TGTGCCAGCAGCTTCTCCGGGACTAGCCCCCAAGAGACCCAGTACTTC.